What follows are 18 T cell receptor beta chains derived from one specimen sequenced in a study of control samples from healthy donors and cancer patients. The table came from immunoSEQ multiplex PCR; TCRdb's copy has only in-frame clones and leaves some out. Altogether tens of thousands of clones are present, about four fifths being singletons, with the ten largest covering 2.9%. Sequenced material: PBMCs. Receptors were obtained from a woman aged 45 to 65 with lung cancer.

The genes are TRBV7-2 and TRBJ1-5; tentative D call: TRBD1 (5 bases). The ends were cut back, 4 bases at V and 9 bases at J, with 13 bases in the middle. This CDR3 has 13 residues. The germline V gene has CDR1 SGHTA and CDR2 FQGNSA. The CDR3 spells CASSSGTSWPQHF. The CDR3 region has the DNA TGTGCCAGCAGCTCGGGGACGTCATGGCCCCAGCATTTT.

The chain recombines TRBV24-1 with TRBJ1-2; no reliable D call. The CDR3 has 11 amino acids. CDR1 is KGHDR and CDR2 is SFDVKD in the germline V gene. Trimming removed 2 bases from V and 3 bases from J, with 0 bases in between. The CDR3 coding sequence is TGTGCCACCAGTGATTACTATGGCTACACCTTC. Translated, it gives CATSDYYGYTF.

This rearrangement joins TRBV21-1 to TRBJ1-4. TRBV21-1 is classified as a pseudogene. CDR3 length: 13 residues. CDR3 loop: CASSDFYMEKLFF. The DNA of the CDR3 is TGTGCCAGCAGCGACTTCTACATGGAAAAACTGTTTTTT.

This chain connects TRBV25-1 to TRBJ1-2, with no clear D. Germline-derived CDR1 and CDR2 are MGHDK and SYGVNS. The CDR3 runs to 12 residues. The V end lost 1 base, the J end lost 8 bases, and 8 bases lay between the germline ends. The chain's CDR3 is CASSESLEGYTF. The CDR3 DNA follows: TGTGCCAGCAGTGAATCCCTAGAGGGCTACACCTTC.

This sequence joins TRBV5-1 and TRBJ1-1; tentatively, D is TRBD1 (6 bases). V was clipped by 4 bases and J by 5 bases, with 18 bases between them. CDR3 length: 15 amino acids. CDR1 and CDR2 from the germline V gene are SGHRS and YFSETQ. The CDR3 loop is CASSTSQGRGTEAFF. DNA of the CDR3: TGCGCCAGCAGCACATCACAGGGCAGGGGAACTGAAGCTTTCTTT.

J is TRBJ1-4 and V is TRBV7-2, with 8 positions matching TRBD1. The CDR3 contains 15 residues. Per germline, CDR1 SGHTA and CDR2 FQGNSA. V lost 5 bases to trimming and J lost 2 bases; unmatched junction nucleotides: 4. The CDR3 DNA follows: TGTGCCAGCAGCCCACAGGGGGTGACTAATGAAAAACTGTTTTTT. It translates to CASSPQGVTNEKLFF.

The V and J genes are TRBV6-2 or TRBV6-3 and TRBJ2-3; TRBD1 might be the D (6 bases). CDR1 is MNHEY and CDR2 is SVGEGT in the germline V gene. The CDR3 runs 14 residues. Trimming removed 6 bases at V and 3 bases at J, with 13 bases between. The CDR3 is CASSQGRVTDTQYF. DNA for the CDR3: TGTGCCAGCAGCCAGGGGCGGGTGACAGATACGCAGTATTTT.

This clone appeared a single time. The rearrangement uses TRBV4-2 and TRBJ2-5; 7 nucleotides match TRBD2. Germline trimming cut 1 base from V and 1 base from J; bases unmatched to any gene: 3. Germline CDR1 LGHNA, CDR2 YNFKEQ. The CDR3 is 15 residues long. The CDR3: CASSQGGLSQETQYF. For the CDR3, the DNA is TGTGCCAGCAGCCAAGGGGGACTAAGCCAAGAGACCCAGTACTTC.

The chain has TRBV7-9 and TRBJ1-3, with D uncertain. Trimming pared 1 base from V and 0 bases from J, leaving 7 bases between. The CDR3 is 15 residues long. Germline V gives CDR1 SEHNR, CDR2 FQNEAQ (reference sequence). CDR3 loop: CASSLGRNSGNTIYF. The CDR3, as DNA: TGTGCCAGCAGCTTAGGCCGGAACTCTGGAAACACCATATATTTT.

This clone was seen just once. The chain couples TRBV14 to TRBJ1-1; 7 bases are a match to TRBD1. The CDR3 extends over 14 amino acids. With V trimmed by 5 bases and J by 0 bases, 3 bases remained unmatched. Germline V gene sequence: CDR1 SGHDN, CDR2 FVKESK. CDR3 in DNA: TGTGCCAGCAGCACACAGGGGTTGAACACTGAAGCTTTCTTT. Translating it yields CASSTQGLNTEAFF. The whole variable domain, remainder taken from reference TRBV14 and TRBJ1-1, is EAGVTQFPSHSVIEKGQTVTLRCDPISGHDNLYWYRRVMGKEIKFLLHFVKESKQDESGMPNNRFLAERTGGTYSTLKVQPAELEDSGVYFCASSTQGLNTEAFFGQGTRLTVV.

The V and J genes are TRBV6-5 and TRBJ1-2; D is uncertain. CDR1 is MNHEY and CDR2 is SVGAGI in the germline V gene. V was shortened by 0 bases and J by 6 bases, with 17 bases between the two germline ends. CDR3 length: 16 amino acids. CDR3 loop: CASSYSAGRRHHGYTF. DNA for the CDR3: TGTGCCAGCAGTTACTCCGCAGGTCGTCGTCATCATGGCTACACCTTC.

The chain recombines TRBV2 with TRBJ1-2; 9 nucleotides agree with TRBD1. The V gene end was trimmed by 1 base and the J gene end by 0 bases; junction bases not matched to a gene: 12. The germline V gene encodes CDR1 SNHLY and CDR2 FYNNEI. The CDR3 consists of 19 residues. The CDR3 DNA is TGTGCCAGCAGTGAAGTAGGGACAGGGCTACCTACCGCTAACTATGGCTACACCTTC. Its protein is CASSEVGTGLPTANYGYTF.

The chain employs TRBV6-5 and TRBJ1-3; the match to TRBD1 covers 7 bases. This CDR3 is built from 15 residues. CDR1 and CDR2 from the germline V gene are MNHEY and SVGAGI. The V gene end was trimmed by 2 bases and the J gene end by 4 bases; junction bases not matched to a gene: 5. The CDR3 sequence is CASSYGRQGGNTIYF. Here the CDR3 DNA reads TGTGCCAGCAGTTACGGTAGACAGGGAGGAAACACCATATATTTT.

CDR3 residues: CASSQELTSNYGYTF. For the CDR3, the DNA is TGCGCCAGCAGCCAAGAACTGACCTCTAACTATGGCTACACCTTC. V gene TRBV4-3 combines with J gene TRBJ1-2, with D hard to call. The CDR3 has 15 residues. Germline CDR1 is LGHNA and CDR2 is YSLEER. V dropped 0 bases and J dropped 0 bases, with 8 bases sitting between them.

The chain joins TRBV6-2 or TRBV6-3 to TRBJ1-2; TRBD1 matches at 10 bases. This CDR3 has 13 residues. Germline trimming cut 5 bases from V and 8 bases from J; bases unmatched to any gene: 5. Germline CDR1 reads MNHEY; CDR2 reads SVGEGT. CDR3 nucleotide sequence: TGTGCCAGCAGTATGACAGGGGGCGACGGCTACACCTTC. Protein: CASSMTGGDGYTF.

The chain combines TRBV27 with TRBJ1-2; TRBD1 matches 7 bases. The CDR3 sequence is 13 residues long. In germline, CDR1 is MNHEY, CDR2 SMNVEV (reference sequence). Trimming cost V 6 bases and J 2 bases; bases outside gene matches: 3. For the CDR3, the DNA is TGTGCCAGCAGGGGACAGAACAACTATGGCTACACCTTC. Residues: CASRGQNNYGYTF.

This chain joins TRBV6-4 and TRBJ1-1; D is uncertain. Per the germline V gene, CDR1 is MRHNA and CDR2 is SNTAGT. The CDR3 is made up of 13 amino acids. The ends were cut back, 4 bases at V and 0 bases at J, with 6 bases in the middle. The CDR3 DNA sequence: TGTGCCAGCAGTGTCGAACTGAACACTGAAGCTTTCTTT. Its protein product is CASSVELNTEAFF.

V and J are TRBV27 and TRBJ1-3; 7 positions agree with TRBD1. This CDR3 is built from 16 residues. Germline V gene data show CDR1 as MNHEY and CDR2 as SMNVEV (reference sequence). V shed 9 bases, J shed 0 bases, and the junction held 11 bases outside the gene matches. The CDR3 region is CASQGGPLDSGNTIYF. The CDR3 DNA is TGTGCCAGTCAGGGGGGTCCCTTAGACTCTGGAAACACCATATATTTT.